Sequencing of this T cell receptor (beta chain) was carried out in a study of T cell responses to AZD1222 COVID-19 vaccine. Clones were read by immunoSEQ multiplex PCR, and TCRdb kept only the in-frame ones, dropping some. The table includes about 130,000 clones, around 84% detected once. From germline, CDR1 is SGHAT and CDR2 FQNNGV. V was pared by 10 bases and J by 0 bases, with 13 bases between. CDR3 length: 14 amino acids. In the case of this clone: The antigen is undetermined.

Findings and limits, study-wide: Sampled repertoires all dated from after the peak T cell response.

V usage is TRBV11-2 and J usage is TRBJ2-1; D is uncertain. The TCR comes from an adult in good health. Material: peripheral blood, obtained on day 0 of AZD1222 vaccination. The DNA for the CDR3 is TGTGCCACCAGGATGGTTAGCTCCTACAATGAGCAGTTCTTC. Translated, it gives CATRMVSSYNEQFF.